Listed below are T cell receptor beta chains from one sample, sequenced in a study of response to subunit inactivated influenza vaccine. In TCRdb, the RT-PCR reads were re-called with MiXCR into one record per CDR3 protein. Here the sample spans 450,000 to 500,000 distinct CDR3 sequences, roughly 9.8% being singletons. This specimen consisted of PBMCs from blood, obtained more than 35 days after vaccination. Receptor source: a man over 45 who received an inactivated influenza vaccine. CDR3s include the opening cysteine and the closing phenylalanine or tryptophan. D genes are given only for firm matches. Expanded clones are given a class, and other clones once, few, many or no size at all.

V gene,D gene,clone size,J gene,CDR3 protein,CDR3 DNA
TRBV27,TRBD2,NA,TRBJ2-3,CASRQRGASTDTQYF,TGTGCCAGCCGCCAGCGGGGGGCTAGCACAGATACGCAGTATTTT
TRBV3-1,TRBD2,NA,TRBJ2-5,CASSNKGAGDQETQYF,TGTGCCAGCAGCAACAAGGGAGCGGGGGACCAAGAGACCCAGTACTTC
TRBV6-1,TRBD1,NA,TRBJ2-1,CASNPGQNYNEQFF,TGTGCCAGCAACCCGGGACAGAACTACAATGAGCAGTTCTTC
TRBV5-1,NA,NA,TRBJ1-1,CASSFERRPMNTEAFF,TGCGCCAGCAGCTTTGAACGAAGGCCCATGAACACTGAAGCTTTCTTT
TRBV7-8,NA,NA,TRBJ2-2,CASSLHRTTITGELFF,TGTGCCAGCAGCTTACATCGGACTACAATCACCGGGGAGCTGTTTTTT
TRBV12-3/TRBV12-4,NA,few,TRBJ2-2,CASSFKGVDTGELFF,TGTGCCAGCAGTTTTAAGGGCGTGGACACCGGGGAGCTGTTTTTT
TRBV7-9,TRBD1,NA,TRBJ1-2,CASSPRTGPFYGYTF,TGTGCCAGCAGCCCGAGGACAGGACCTTTTTATGGCTACACCTTC
TRBV7-7,NA,few,TRBJ2-7,CASSLAFGAYEQYF,TGTGCCAGCAGCTTAGCCTTCGGTGCCTACGAGCAGTACTTC
TRBV5-1,NA,NA,TRBJ2-7,CASSLRELAPTYEQYF,TGCGCCAGCAGCTTACGGGAATTAGCGCCTACCTACGAGCAGTACTTC
TRBV28,NA,few,TRBJ2-7,CASSFRSFLDSYEQYF,TGTGCCAGCAGTTTTCGGAGCTTTTTGGACTCCTACGAGCAGTACTTC
TRBV5-1,TRBD2,NA,TRBJ2-1,CASKASGSNEQFF,TGCGCCAGCAAGGCTAGCGGGAGCAATGAGCAGTTCTTC
TRBV4-1,TRBD2,many,TRBJ2-7,CASSQFGLAGGNEQYF,TGCGCCAGCAGCCAATTCGGACTAGCGGGGGGGAACGAGCAGTACTTC
TRBV5-6,NA,many,TRBJ2-1,CASSPQRQNNEQFF,TGTGCCAGCAGTCCCCAACGGCAGAACAATGAGCAGTTCTTC
TRBV6-2/TRBV6-3,NA,NA,TRBJ2-3,CASSYPGTSTDTQYF,TGTGCCAGCAGTTACCCCGGGACTAGCACAGATACGCAGTATTTT
TRBV12-3/TRBV12-4,NA,many,TRBJ2-1,CASTPSHLTNEQFF,TGTGCCAGCACGCCCTCACACTTGACCAATGAGCAGTTCTTC
TRBV20-1,NA,many,TRBJ2-4,CSARDWTFTAKNIQYF,TGCAGTGCTAGAGATTGGACGTTTACCGCCAAAAACATTCAGTACTTC
TRBV4-3,NA,many,TRBJ1-3,CASSRDTNSGNTIYF,TGCGCCAGCAGCCGAGATACAAACTCTGGAAACACCATATATTTT
TRBV6-1,NA,NA,TRBJ2-6,CASSEPGSGANVLTF,TGTGCCAGCAGTGAACCAGGGTCTGGGGCCAACGTCCTGACTTTC
TRBV7-2,NA,many,TRBJ2-1,CASSLERTLVHNEQFF,TGTGCCAGCAGCTTAGAGAGGACCCTGGTCCACAATGAGCAGTTCTTC
TRBV6-1,TRBD2,NA,TRBJ2-1,CASRPPSGGPHEQFF,TGTGCCAGCAGGCCTCCTAGCGGGGGGCCCCATGAGCAGTTCTTC
TRBV7-6,NA,NA,TRBJ1-4,CASSFGRRGEKLFF,TGTGCCAGCAGCTTTGGACGAAGGGGAGAAAAACTGTTTTTT
TRBV20-1,NA,NA,TRBJ1-1,CSARVVKEAFF,TGCAGTGCTAGAGTAGTAAAAGAAGCTTTCTTT
TRBV4-1,NA,NA,TRBJ2-3,CASSQDLTGQITDTQYF,TGCGCCAGCAGCCAAGATCTGACAGGCCAAATCACAGATACGCAGTATTTT
TRBV25-1,TRBD1,many,TRBJ2-1,CASSDSGTGKASEQFF,TGTGCCAGCAGTGACTCCGGGACAGGGAAAGCCAGTGAGCAGTTCTTC
TRBV12-3/TRBV12-4,TRBD2,many,TRBJ2-1,CASSRGGNEQFF,TGTGCCAGCAGTCGCGGGGGCAATGAGCAGTTCTTC
TRBV7-8,TRBD2,few,TRBJ2-2,CASSLGASGGLNTGELFF,TGTGCCAGCAGCTTAGGGGCTAGCGGGGGCCTTAACACCGGGGAGCTGTTTTTT
TRBV7-6,NA,few,TRBJ2-4,CASSLDVGGNIQYF,TGTGCCAGCAGCTTAGACGTGGGAGGAAACATTCAGTACTTC
TRBV7-9,TRBD1,few,TRBJ2-7,CASSLHRDRVSEFEQYF,TGTGCCAGCAGCCTCCACCGGGACAGGGTTTCCGAGTTCGAGCAGTACTTC
TRBV4-1,TRBD2,NA,TRBJ2-7,CASSQGSAGGIYEQYF,TGCGCCAGCAGCCAAGGGAGCGCGGGGGGGATCTACGAGCAGTACTTC